This T cell receptor beta chain was identified during a study of cytomegalovirus exposure and HLA in healthy donors. The germline V and J ends were trimmed by 5 bases and 8 bases, with 15 bases remaining between them. The germline V gene has CDR1 MNHNS and CDR2 SASEGT. The CDR3 consists of 14 residues. This PCR relied on a set of 60 Vbeta primers and 13 Jbeta primers. Produced via immunoSEQ multiplex PCR; TCRdb's table is partial and in-frame only. The table lists about 200,000 clones, 75% to 85% of them singletons, with more than 1.5% in the top ten. V and J are TRBV6-1 and TRBJ1-4; D is unclear. Sequencing was carried out using PBMCs. This clonotype was sampled from a girl between 5 and 17 years old in good health and CMV-seropositive. The chain's CDR3 is CASSPGGEGEKLFF. For the CDR3, the DNA is TGTGCCAGCAGTCCCGGCGGGGAAGGGGAAAAACTGTTTTTT.